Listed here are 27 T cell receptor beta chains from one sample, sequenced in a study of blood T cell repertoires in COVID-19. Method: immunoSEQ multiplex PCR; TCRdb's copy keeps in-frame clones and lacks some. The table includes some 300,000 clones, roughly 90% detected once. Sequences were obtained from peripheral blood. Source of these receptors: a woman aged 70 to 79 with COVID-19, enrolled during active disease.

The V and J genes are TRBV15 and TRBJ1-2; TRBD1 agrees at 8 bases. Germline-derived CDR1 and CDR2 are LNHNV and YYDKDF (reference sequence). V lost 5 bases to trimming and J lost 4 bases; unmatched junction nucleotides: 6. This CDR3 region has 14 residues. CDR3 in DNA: TGTGCCACCAGCCGGGACAGGAGTGCCTATGGCTACACCTTC. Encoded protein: CATSRDRSAYGYTF.

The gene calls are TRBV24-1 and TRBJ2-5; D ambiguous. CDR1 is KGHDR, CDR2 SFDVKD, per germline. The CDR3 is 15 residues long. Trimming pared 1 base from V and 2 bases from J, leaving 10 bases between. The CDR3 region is CATSDLMAEQETQYF. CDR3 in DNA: TGTGCCACCAGTGATTTAATGGCCGAACAAGAGACCCAGTACTTC.

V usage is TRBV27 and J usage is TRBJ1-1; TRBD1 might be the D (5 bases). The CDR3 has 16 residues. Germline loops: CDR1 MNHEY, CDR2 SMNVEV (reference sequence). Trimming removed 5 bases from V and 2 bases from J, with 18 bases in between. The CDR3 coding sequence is TGTGCCAGCAGTAATCCCGCAGGGCTAGGAAACACTGAAGCTTTCTTT. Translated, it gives CASSNPAGLGNTEAFF.

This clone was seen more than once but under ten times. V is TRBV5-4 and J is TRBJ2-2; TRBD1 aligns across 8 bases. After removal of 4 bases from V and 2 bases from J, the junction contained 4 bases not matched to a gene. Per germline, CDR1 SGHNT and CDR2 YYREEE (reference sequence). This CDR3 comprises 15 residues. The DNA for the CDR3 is TGTGCCAGCAGCCAAGGACAGGGAAACACCGGGGAGCTGTTTTTT. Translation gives CASSQGQGNTGELFF.

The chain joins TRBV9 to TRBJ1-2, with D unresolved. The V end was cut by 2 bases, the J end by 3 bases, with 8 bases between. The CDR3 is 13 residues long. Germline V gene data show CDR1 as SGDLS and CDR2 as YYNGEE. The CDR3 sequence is CASSVAGHYGYTF. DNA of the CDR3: TGTGCCAGCAGCGTCGCGGGCCACTATGGCTACACCTTC.

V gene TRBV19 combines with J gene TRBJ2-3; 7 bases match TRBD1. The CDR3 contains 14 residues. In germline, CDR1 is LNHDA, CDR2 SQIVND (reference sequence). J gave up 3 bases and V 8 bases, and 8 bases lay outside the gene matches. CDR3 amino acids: CASCQGVETDTQYF. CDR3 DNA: TGTGCCAGTTGTCAGGGGGTTGAAACAGATACGCAGTATTTT.

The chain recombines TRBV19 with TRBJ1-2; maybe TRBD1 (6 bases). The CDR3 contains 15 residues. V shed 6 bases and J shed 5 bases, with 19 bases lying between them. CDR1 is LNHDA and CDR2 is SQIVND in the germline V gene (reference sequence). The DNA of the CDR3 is TGTGCCAGTAGACTGGGACAATCCCCCCTTTATGGCTACACCTTC. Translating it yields CASRLGQSPLYGYTF.

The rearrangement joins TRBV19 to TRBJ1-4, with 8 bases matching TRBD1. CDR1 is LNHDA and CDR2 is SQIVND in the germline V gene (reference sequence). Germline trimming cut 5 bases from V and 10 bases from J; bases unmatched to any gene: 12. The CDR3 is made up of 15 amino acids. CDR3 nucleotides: TGTGCCAGTAGTTCTCGGACAGGGAACGCCGTAAAACTGTTTTTT. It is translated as CASSSRTGNAVKLFF.

The CDR3 DNA is TGCAGCGTTAACAGGGGGCTACAACCATTTAACTATGGCTACACCTTC. This codes for CSVNRGLQPFNYGYTF. The chain couples TRBV29-1 to TRBJ1-2; TRBD1 matches 9 bases. The V segment lost 5 bases and the J segment 1 base; nucleotides outside the gene matches: 11. Looked up from germline, CDR1 is SQVTM and CDR2 is ANQGSEA. CDR3 size: 16 residues.

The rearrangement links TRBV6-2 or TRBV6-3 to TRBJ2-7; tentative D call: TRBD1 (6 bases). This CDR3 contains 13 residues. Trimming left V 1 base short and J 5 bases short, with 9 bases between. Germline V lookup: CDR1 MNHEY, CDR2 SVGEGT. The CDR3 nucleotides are TGTGCCAGCAGTTACTACCGGGACAACGAGCAGTACTTC. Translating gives CASSYYRDNEQYF.

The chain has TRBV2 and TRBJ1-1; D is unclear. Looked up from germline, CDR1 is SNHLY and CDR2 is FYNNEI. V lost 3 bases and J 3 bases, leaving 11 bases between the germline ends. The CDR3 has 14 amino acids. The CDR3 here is CASSDEALYTEAFF. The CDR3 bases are TGTGCCAGCAGTGATGAGGCACTTTACACTGAAGCTTTCTTT.

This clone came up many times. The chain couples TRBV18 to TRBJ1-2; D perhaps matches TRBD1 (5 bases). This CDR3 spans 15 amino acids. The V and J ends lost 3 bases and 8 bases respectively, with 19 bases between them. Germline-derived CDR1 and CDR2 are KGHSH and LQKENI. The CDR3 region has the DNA TGTGCCAGCTCACCGGGGGAGGGCCTGTCGGGAGGCTACACCTTC. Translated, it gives CASSPGEGLSGGYTF.

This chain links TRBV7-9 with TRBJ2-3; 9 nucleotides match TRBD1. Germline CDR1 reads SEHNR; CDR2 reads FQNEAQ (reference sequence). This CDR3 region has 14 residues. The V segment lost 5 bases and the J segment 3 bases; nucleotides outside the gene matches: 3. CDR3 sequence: CASSPGQGTDTQYF. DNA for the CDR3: TGTGCCAGCAGCCCGGGACAGGGAACAGATACGCAGTATTTT.

Written as DNA, the CDR3 is TGTGCCAGCAGCTCAACTCGTCCCGGGGAGCTGTTTTTT. Protein sequence: CASSSTRPGELFF. The gene calls are TRBV7-2 and TRBJ2-2, with D unresolved. The V and J ends lost 4 bases and 6 bases respectively, with 9 bases between them. The CDR3 extends over 13 amino acids. Germline loops: CDR1 SGHTA, CDR2 FQGNSA.

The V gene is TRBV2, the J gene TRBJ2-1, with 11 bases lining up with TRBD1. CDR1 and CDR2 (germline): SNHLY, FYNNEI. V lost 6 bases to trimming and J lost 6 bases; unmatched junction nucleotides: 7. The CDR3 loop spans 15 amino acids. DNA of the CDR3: TGTGCCAGCAGCCTCACCGGGACAGGGGGCAATGAGCAGTTCTTC. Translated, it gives CASSLTGTGGNEQFF.

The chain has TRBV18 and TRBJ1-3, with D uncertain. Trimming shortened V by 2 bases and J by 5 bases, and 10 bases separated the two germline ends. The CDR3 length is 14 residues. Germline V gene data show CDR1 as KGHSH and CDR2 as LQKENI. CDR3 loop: CASSPVDTRNTIYF. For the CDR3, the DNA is TGTGCCAGCTCACCAGTAGACACCCGAAACACCATATATTTT.

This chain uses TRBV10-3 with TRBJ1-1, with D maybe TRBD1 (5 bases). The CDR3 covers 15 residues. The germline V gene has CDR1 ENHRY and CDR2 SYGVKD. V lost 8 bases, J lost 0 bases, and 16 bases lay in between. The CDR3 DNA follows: TGTGCCATCCAAGAGGCGGGGCAGTTGAACACTGAAGCTTTCTTT. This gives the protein CAIQEAGQLNTEAFF.

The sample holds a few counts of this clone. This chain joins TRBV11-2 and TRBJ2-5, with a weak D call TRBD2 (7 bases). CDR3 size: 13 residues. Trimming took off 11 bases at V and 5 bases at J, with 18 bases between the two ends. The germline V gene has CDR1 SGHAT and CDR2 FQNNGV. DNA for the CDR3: TGTGCCTCGTGGGGGGGCCCGCTGGAGACCCAGTACTTC. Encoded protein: CASWGGPLETQYF.

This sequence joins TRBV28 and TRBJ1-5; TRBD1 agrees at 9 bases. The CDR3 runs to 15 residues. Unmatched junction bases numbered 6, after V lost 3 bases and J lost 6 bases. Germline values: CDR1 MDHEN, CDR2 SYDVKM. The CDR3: CASSFSGQGSQPQHF. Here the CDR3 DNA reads TGTGCCAGCAGTTTTAGCGGACAGGGGAGTCAGCCCCAGCATTTT. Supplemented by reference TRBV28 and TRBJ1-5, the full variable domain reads DVKVTQSSRYLVKRTGEKVFLECVQDMDHENMFWYRQDPGLGLRLIYFSYDVKMKEKGDIPEGYSVSREKKERFSLILESASTNQTSMYLCASSFSGQGSQPQHFGDGTRLSIL.

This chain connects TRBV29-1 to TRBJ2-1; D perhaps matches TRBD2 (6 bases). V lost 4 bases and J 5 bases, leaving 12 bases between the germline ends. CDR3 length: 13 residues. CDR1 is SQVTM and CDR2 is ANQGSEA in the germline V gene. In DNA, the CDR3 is TGCAGCGTTGGGGGACTTTTCGACAATGAGCAGTTCTTC. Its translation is CSVGGLFDNEQFF.

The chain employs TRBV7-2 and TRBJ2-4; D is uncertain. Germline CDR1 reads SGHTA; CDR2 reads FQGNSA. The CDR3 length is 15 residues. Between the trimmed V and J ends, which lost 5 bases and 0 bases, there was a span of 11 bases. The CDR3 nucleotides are TGTGCCAGCAGCCTACCGACATTAGCCAAAAACATTCAGTACTTC. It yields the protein CASSLPTLAKNIQYF.

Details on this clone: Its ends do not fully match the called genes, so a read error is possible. The CDR3, as DNA: TGTACCAGTAGTATCGGGACAGGGTTTGAAAAACTGTTTTTT. Translated: CTSSIGTGFEKLFF. The chain links TRBV19 to TRBJ1-4, with TRBD1 matching over 9 bases. The CDR3 is 14 residues long. Per the germline V gene, CDR1 is LNHDA and CDR2 is SQIVND (reference sequence).

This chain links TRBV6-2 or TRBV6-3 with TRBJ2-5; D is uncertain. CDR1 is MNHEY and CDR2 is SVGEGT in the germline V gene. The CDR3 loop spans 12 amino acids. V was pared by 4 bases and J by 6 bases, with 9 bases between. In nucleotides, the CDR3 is TGTGCCAGCAGTTGGGCTTTAAAGACCCAGTACTTC. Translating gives CASSWALKTQYF.

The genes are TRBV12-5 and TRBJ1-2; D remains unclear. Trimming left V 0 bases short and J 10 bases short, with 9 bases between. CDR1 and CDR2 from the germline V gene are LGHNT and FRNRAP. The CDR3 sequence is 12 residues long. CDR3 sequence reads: CASGLVIGDYTF. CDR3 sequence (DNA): TGTGCTAGTGGTTTGGTAATAGGAGACTACACCTTC.

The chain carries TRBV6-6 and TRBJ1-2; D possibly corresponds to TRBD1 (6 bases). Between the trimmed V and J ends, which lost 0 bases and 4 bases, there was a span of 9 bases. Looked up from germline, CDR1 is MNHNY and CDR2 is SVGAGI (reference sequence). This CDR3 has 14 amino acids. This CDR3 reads CASSYSDSLYGYTF. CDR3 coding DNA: TGTGCCAGCAGTTACTCGGACAGCCTCTATGGCTACACCTTC.

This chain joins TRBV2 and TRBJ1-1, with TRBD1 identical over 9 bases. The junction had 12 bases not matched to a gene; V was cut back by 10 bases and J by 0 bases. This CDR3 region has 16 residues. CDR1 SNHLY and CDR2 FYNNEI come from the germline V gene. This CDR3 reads CAKTSGTGTMNTEAFF. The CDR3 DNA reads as TGTGCCAAAACCTCCGGGACAGGGACCATGAACACTGAAGCTTTCTTT.

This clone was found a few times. The CDR3 loop is CASSLSRDRTYGYTF. The CDR3 bases are TGTGCCAGCAGTTTATCGAGGGACAGGACCTATGGCTACACCTTC. The J gene is TRBJ1-2, the V gene TRBV27; TRBD1 aligns across 8 bases. This CDR3 has 15 amino acids. Germline V gives CDR1 MNHEY, CDR2 SMNVEV (reference sequence). The V gene end was trimmed by 0 bases and the J gene end by 4 bases; junction bases not matched to a gene: 4.